This T cell receptor beta chain was recorded in a study of T cells after yellow fever vaccination. MiXCR was run by TCRdb on the 5' RACE reads, yielding one entry per CDR3 protein. Counted here are approximately 340,000 distinct CDR3 sequences, 8% to 10% occurring once; the ten biggest clones make up more than 15%. Germline CDR1 SGHTA, CDR2 FQGNSA. The CDR3 loop spans 17 amino acids. With 2 bases removed from V and 1 base from J, the gap between germline ends came to 16 bases. The chain joins TRBV7-2 to TRBJ2-3; possibly TRBD2 for D (8 bases). Material: PBMCs, obtained on the day of the first yellow fever vaccination. The source of this sequence is a man aged 18 to 30 who received the YFV17D yellow fever vaccine. The CDR3 sequence: CASSLNPGRGRTDTQYF. The CDR3 bases are TGTGCCAGCAGCTTAAACCCCGGGAGGGGGCGCACAGATACGCAGTATTTT. The entire variable domain, with the rest obtained from reference TRBV7-2 and TRBJ2-3, is as follows: GAGVSQSPSNKVTEKGKDVELRCDPISGHTALYWYRQSLGQGLEFLIYFQGNSAPDKSGLPSDRFSAERTGGSVSTLTIQRTQQEDSAVYLCASSLNPGRGRTDTQYFGPGTRLTVL.